The clone carrying this T cell receptor (beta chain) was counted a few times. Its antigen is still unknown. Vbeta (60) and Jbeta (13) primers were used in the PCR. Assay used: immunoSEQ multiplex PCR; TCRdb lists only in-frame clones, some missing. Found here are approximately 170,000 clones, around 80% of them singletons; the top ten hold approximately 2.3%. The entry originates in a study of cytomegalovirus exposure and HLA in healthy donors. Study observations and caveats: Highly shared variants forming one cluster were likely a sequencing artifact. The authors later found most CMV-associated TCR beta chains appeared HLA-restricted.

The CDR3 contains 14 residues. The germline V and J ends were trimmed by 2 bases and 8 bases, with 15 bases remaining between them. The V gene's germline CDR1 is KGHSH and CDR2 LQKENI. The V gene is TRBV18, the J gene TRBJ2-5; maybe TRBD1 (5 bases). This clonotype was obtained from a male donor in good health and CMV-seronegative. Sequenced material: PBMCs. The CDR3 bases are TGTGCCAGCTCACCAGGGGCACACTTGGGAACCCAGTACTTC. It is translated as CASSPGAHLGTQYF.